Listed below are T cell receptor beta chains from one sample, sequenced in a study of neoadjuvant anti-PD-1 for oral cavity cancer. Libraries were prepared by immunoSEQ multiplex PCR; TCRdb keeps only in-frame clonotypes and omits some of them. The sample includes 35,000 to 40,000 clones, 38% of them seen just once. Sequences were derived from tumor tissue, sampled after nivolumab (anti-PD-1) treatment. All receptors derive from a person aged 35-80 years with oral cavity squamous cell carcinoma. The CDR3 runs from the conserved cysteine through the conserved F or W. D genes are given only for firm matches. Rows may omit the clone size; those that give it use once, few, many or a size class.

TRBV5-1	many	TRBD1	TRBJ1-6	TGCGCCAGCATGGGGGACAGGGCTTCACCCCTCCACTTT	CASMGDRASPLHF
TRBV6-5	-	-	TRBJ2-3	TGTGCCAGCAGTTACTCTGGGCAGGGGGGAGATACGCAGTATTTT	CASSYSGQGGDTQYF
TRBV7-8	-	TRBD1	TRBJ1-4	TGTGCCAGCAGCTTAGCGCAGGGGGCACAGGAAAAACTGTTTTTT	CASSLAQGAQEKLFF
TRBV7-9	few	TRBD1	TRBJ1-2	TGTGCCAGCATCGATTCAGGGGGCGACGGCTACACCTTC	CASIDSGGDGYTF
TRBV2	-	-	TRBJ2-1	TGTGCCAGCAGGGGGGGGCCAGACAATGAGCAGTTCTTC	CASRGGPDNEQFF
TRBV18	few	-	TRBJ2-5	TGTGCCAGCTCACGTTTGGAGACCCAGTACTTC	CASSRLETQYF
TRBV2	-	TRBD1	TRBJ1-1	TGTGCCAGCAGTGAAGCGAGACAGGGAGGGAACACTGAAGCTTTCTTT	CASSEARQGGNTEAFF
TRBV2	-	TRBD1	TRBJ1-1	TGTGCCAGCGCCGGGACAGACTTAGAGAACACTGAAGCTTTCTTT	CASAGTDLENTEAFF
TRBV6-5	-	-	TRBJ1-2	TGTGCCAGCAGTTACTCCGGGGGATACGATGGCTACACCTTC	CASSYSGGYDGYTF
TRBV25-1	few	TRBD2	TRBJ2-1	TGTGCCAGCAGTGGTAGCGGGAGAGTTTACAATGAGCAGTTCTTC	CASSGSGRVYNEQFF
TRBV13	-	TRBD1	TRBJ1-1	TGTGCCAGCAACTTACCAGGGGGCTCTGAAGCTTTCTTT	CASNLPGGSEAFF
TRBV7-9	many	-	TRBJ1-5	TGTGCCAGCAGCTTAGGATCCCAGCCCCAGCATTTT	CASSLGSQPQHF
TRBV9	-	-	TRBJ1-2	TGTGCCAGCAGCGTGACAGGTTCTAACTATGGCTACACCTTC	CASSVTGSNYGYTF
TRBV5-6	-	-	TRBJ2-1	TGTGCCACCCAGTCCGGGGCGAACTCCTACAATGAGCAGTTCTTC	CATQSGANSYNEQFF
TRBV2	-	-	TRBJ1-1	TGTGCCACGCGAACGACATGGGACACTGAAGCTTTCTTT	CATRTTWDTEAFF
TRBV5-1	-	TRBD2	TRBJ2-1	TGCGCCAGCAGCTCCCTGACTAGCAGAACTGAGCAGTTCTTC	CASSSLTSRTEQFF
TRBV14	few	-	TRBJ2-1	TGTGCCAGCAGCCTCTGGGGTGGATCCTACAATGAGCAGTTCTTC	CASSLWGGSYNEQFF
TRBV9	-	-	TRBJ1-1	TGTGCCAGCAGCGTAGGGTTGGGGGTCGCGACTGAAGCTTTCTTT	CASSVGLGVATEAFF
TRBV7-9	-	TRBD2	TRBJ2-7	TGTGCCAGCAGCTTAGGAACTAGCGGGAGGGCCCGGGAGCAGTACTTC	CASSLGTSGRAREQYF
TRBV19	many	TRBD1	TRBJ1-5	TGTGCCAGTAGTATAGGAGGCGGACAGGGTTCTCAGCCCCAGCATTTT	CASSIGGGQGSQPQHF
TRBV6-4	-	-	TRBJ2-3	TGTGCCAGCAATCCCGGGACGGCCGGATCGGGCACAGATACGCAGTATTTT	CASNPGTAGSGTDTQYF
TRBV2	many	-	TRBJ1-2	TGTGCCAGCATTATCGGGTTCTATGGCTACACCTTC	CASIIGFYGYTF
TRBV9	-	TRBD2	TRBJ2-2	TGTGCCAGCGGGCCGTATTATCGCCCCGGGGGGGCCGGGGAGCTGTTTTTT	CASGPYYRPGGAGELFF
TRBV4-2	-	TRBD2	TRBJ2-1	TGTGCCAGCAGCCAGACTCTAGCGGGAGGGACGCTTAACAATGAGCAGTTCTTC	CASSQTLAGGTLNNEQFF
TRBV11-2	-	-	TRBJ1-6	TGTGCCAGCAGAGTAAGGGGCTCCTATAATTCACCCCTCCACTTT	CASRVRGSYNSPLHF
TRBV9	-	-	TRBJ2-6	TGTGCCAGCAGCGCTTCAGGGGATGGGGCCAACGTCCTGACTTTC	CASSASGDGANVLTF
TRBV4-1	few	TRBD1	TRBJ2-2	TGCGCCAGCAGCGAACGACAGGGAACCGGGGAGCTGTTTTTT	CASSERQGTGELFF
TRBV27	-	-	TRBJ2-5	TGTGCCAGCAGTTCGCTTTGGACCCAAGAGACCCAGTACTTC	CASSSLWTQETQYF
TRBV15	-	TRBD2	TRBJ2-7	TGTGCCACCAGCAGATTTAGCGGGAGAGACCACGAGCAGTACTTC	CATSRFSGRDHEQYF
TRBV5-4	-	-	TRBJ1-1	TGTGCCAGCAGCTTGGCGCCTCGGGGAGGAATGAACACTGAAGCTTTCTTT	CASSLAPRGGMNTEAFF
TRBV27	-	TRBD1	TRBJ2-1	TGTGCCAGCAGTTTCTTAGTGGGACAGATTAACAATGAGCAGTTCTTC	CASSFLVGQINNEQFF
TRBV11-2	few	TRBD2	TRBJ2-7	TGTGCCAGCAGCTGGGGGGGGAACCCCGAGCAGTACTTC	CASSWGGNPEQYF
TRBV5-8	-	-	TRBJ1-5	TGTGCCAGCAGCTTGGGGCAGGGGTTACAGTCGCATCAGCCCCAGCATTTT	CASSLGQGLQSHQPQHF
TRBV5-1	-	-	TRBJ2-6	TGCGCCAGCAGCCGACTTGGCTCTGGGGCCAACGTCCTGACTTTC	CASSRLGSGANVLTF
TRBV7-8	-	-	TRBJ2-2	TGTGCCAGCAGCTTAATCGGCGGGGGGGAGCTGTTTTTT	CASSLIGGGELFF
TRBV20-1	-	-	TRBJ1-1	TGCAGTGCTAGTCTGAGGGAAGCTTTCTTT	CSASLREAFF
TRBV7-9	-	-	TRBJ2-7	TGTGCCAGCCACGGAGGGGGAACCGAGCAGTACTTC	CASHGGGTEQYF
TRBV4-1	few	-	TRBJ1-2	TGCGCCAGCAGCCAAGAAAAAGGCGTCTACACCTTC	CASSQEKGVYTF
TRBV30	-	TRBD1	TRBJ2-5	TGTGCCTCGGGACAGACATTCCAAGAGACCCAGTACTTC	CASGQTFQETQYF
TRBV7-6	many	-	TRBJ2-3	TGTGCCAGCAGCTCCGACAGCACAGATACGCAGTATTTT	CASSSDSTDTQYF
TRBV18	-	-	TRBJ1-5	TGTGCCAGCTCACCCTCTTCCAATCAGCCCCAGCATTTT	CASSPSSNQPQHF
TRBV5-1	-	-	TRBJ2-1	TGCGCCAGCAGTAGGGAGAGCTCCTACAATGAGCAGTTCTTC	CASSRESSYNEQFF
TRBV28	few	-	TRBJ2-2	TGTGCCAGCGGGACGGCGAACACCGGGGAGCTGTTTTTT	CASGTANTGELFF
TRBV5-1	-	TRBD2	TRBJ2-1	TGCGCCAGCAGCGTCGGAGCGGGGTCCTACAATGAGCAGTTCTTC	CASSVGAGSYNEQFF
TRBV5-1	few	-	TRBJ1-1	TGCGCCAGCAGTAAGGACGGGAACACTGAAGCTTTCTTT	CASSKDGNTEAFF
TRBV30	once	-	TRBJ1-1	TGTGCCTGGAGGGCCGGGGTGGGGTCTGGCACTGAAGCTTTCTTT	CAWRAGVGSGTEAFF
TRBV10-3	once	TRBD1	TRBJ2-7	TGTGCCATCAGTCGACAGGGGGCCCTTCGCGAGCAGTACTTC	CAISRQGALREQYF
TRBV19	-	-	TRBJ2-6	TGTGCCAGTAATCCAGGGGACCCCTCTGGGGCCAACGTCCTGACTTTC	CASNPGDPSGANVLTF